One sample yielded the 14 T cell receptor beta chains listed below, sequenced in a study of CD8+CD57+ T cells in acquired aplastic anemia. TCR beta VDJ and CDR3 were profiled, and genomic DNA was the template. MiXCR was run by TCRdb on the reads, yielding one entry per CDR3 protein. The sample carries around 400,000 distinct CDR3 sequences, 65% to 75% recorded once. The sample consisted of sorted CD4+, CD8+, or CD8+CD57+ T cells (not recorded which) from PBMCs. Receptors originate from a human donor in good health, serving as a control.

On this clonotype itself: Here the CDR3 omits its conserved ending phenylalanine or tryptophan, so a read error is the likely source. It is unclear where the CDR3 begins or ends on the DNA, so no DNA is shown, and the CDR3 is as TCRdb lists it. V and J are TRBV9 and TRBJ1-1; whether TRBD1, the table's D call, matches the DNA was not checked. The CDR3 has 13 residues if both end residues are counted. Germline CDR1 is SGDLS and CDR2 is YYNGEE. This chain's CDR3 is CASSGTGAPEASV.

The V and J genes are TRBV5-1 and TRBJ1-1; D is unresolved. V dropped 0 bases and J dropped 1 base, with 13 bases sitting between them. The CDR3 has 16 residues. The germline V gene encodes CDR1 SGHRS and CDR2 YFSETQ. CDR3 DNA: TGCGCCAGCAGCTTGGACCCCGGGCGGAGGAACACTGAAGCTTTCTTT. This sequence encodes CASSLDPGRRNTEAFF.

This clonotype was detected ten times or more. The chain carries TRBV29-1 and TRBJ1-2, with 9 bases that match TRBD1. The length of the CDR3 is 12 residues. CDR1 is SQVTM and CDR2 is ANQGSEA in the germline V gene. The trim removed 7 bases at V and 2 bases at J, leaving 2 bases unmatched. This CDR3 reads CSGGTGNYGYTF. CDR3 in DNA: TGCAGCGGGGGGACAGGGAACTATGGCTACACCTTC.

The V gene is TRBV5-1, the J gene TRBJ1-5; TRBD1 matches 8 bases. CDR3 length: 14 residues. V shed 3 bases, J shed 7 bases, and the junction held 6 bases outside the gene matches. Germline CDR1 SGHRS, CDR2 YFSETQ. The CDR3 bases are TGCGCCAGCAGCTATGGACAGGGCGGGCAGCCCCAGCATTTT. This codes for CASSYGQGGQPQHF.

The genes are TRBV20-1 and TRBJ2-4; D unresolved. The CDR3 sequence is 14 residues long. Trimming shortened V by 0 bases and J by 0 bases, and 6 bases separated the two germline ends. Germline CDR1 DFQATT, CDR2 SNEGSKA (reference sequence). Written as DNA, the CDR3 is TGCAGTGCTAGAGATCCGCTAGCCAAAAACATTCAGTACTTC. As protein: CSARDPLAKNIQYF.

The DNA of the CDR3 is TGCAGTGCCAGACAGCAGAGTGAAAAACTGTTTTTT. Translation gives CSARQQSEKLFF. The chain joins TRBV20-1 to TRBJ1-4; D possibly corresponds to TRBD1 (5 bases). The V end was cut by 6 bases, the J end by 7 bases, with 12 bases between. CDR1 and CDR2 (germline): DFQATT, SNEGSKA (reference sequence). This CDR3 has 12 amino acids.

This clonotype was seen a handful of times. Because it lacks the conserved phenylalanine or tryptophan at the end, this CDR3 is likely a read error. Because the CDR3's place on the DNA is in doubt, the DNA is left out and the CDR3 is given as listed by TCRdb. This chain joins TRBV7-3 and TRBJ1-3; the table's D call, TRBD1, has no DNA check behind it. A total of 14 residues make up the CDR3, ends included. Germline V CDR1 and CDR2: SGHTA, FQGTGA. CDR3 protein: CASSSTGAGNTIYL.

This clonotype was counted ten times or more. The chain links TRBV20-1 to TRBJ2-2; D remains unclear. This CDR3 is 13 amino acids long. Trimming removed 4 bases from V and 4 bases from J, with 10 bases in between. Looked up from germline, CDR1 is DFQATT and CDR2 is SNEGSKA (reference sequence). For the CDR3, the DNA is TGCAGTGCTATCGTGATATCCACCGGGGAGCTGTTTTTT. This translates into CSAIVISTGELFF.

The V and J genes are TRBV12-3 or TRBV12-4 and TRBJ2-1, with D possibly called TRBD1 or TRBD2 (5 bases each). The CDR3 sequence is 15 residues long. The ends were cut back, 3 bases at V and 9 bases at J, with 18 bases in the middle. The chain's CDR3 is CASSFQRGQSGEQFF. The CDR3 DNA follows: TGTGCCAGCAGTTTCCAACGGGGCCAGAGTGGTGAGCAGTTCTTC.

The table lists this clonotype with many counts. The chain links TRBV10-3 to TRBJ2-3, with 12 bases lining up with TRBD2. The trim removed 3 bases at V and 4 bases at J, leaving 5 bases unmatched. CDR3 size: 16 residues. Germline V gene data show CDR1 as ENHRY and CDR2 as SYGVKD. The CDR3 is CAISDRLAGGPDTQYF. The CDR3 DNA reads as TGTGCCATCAGTGACAGGCTAGCGGGGGGGCCAGATACGCAGTATTTT.

The chain joins TRBV2 to TRBJ2-7; D ambiguous. This CDR3 region has 14 residues. Trimming took 5 bases from V and 9 from J, leaving 20 bases between them. CDR1 SNHLY and CDR2 FYNNEI come from the germline V gene. The CDR3 DNA reads as TGTGCCAGCAGTCGGTCCGCTTATACCTACCCGCAGTACTTC. Translation gives CASSRSAYTYPQYF.

This clonotype has a single count. This sequence joins TRBV7-4 and TRBJ1-6; D not certain. Germline loops: CDR1 SGHVT, CDR2 SQSDAQ. The CDR3 extends over 15 amino acids. Trimming took off 5 bases at V and 12 bases at J, with 20 bases between the two ends. The CDR3 loop is CASSESAGYNGPLHF. CDR3 nucleotides: TGTGCCAGCAGCGAGAGCGCCGGCTATAATGGACCCCTCCACTTT.

J is TRBJ2-7 and V is TRBV7-8, with D unresolved. Trimming removed 0 bases from V and 6 bases from J, with 12 bases in between. This CDR3 contains 14 residues. Per the germline V gene, CDR1 is SGHVS and CDR2 is FQNEAQ. The CDR3: CASSLASRRTEQYF. Written as DNA, the CDR3 is TGTGCCAGCAGCTTAGCTAGTCGCAGGACCGAGCAGTACTTC. Combining the CDR3 with reference TRBV7-8 and TRBJ2-7 gives the whole variable domain GAGVSQSPRYKVAKRGQDVALRCDPISGHVSLFWYQQALGQGPEFLTYFQNEAQLDKSGLPSDRFFAERPEGSVSTLKIQRTQQEDSAVYLCASSLASRRTEQYFGPGTRLTVT.

This clonotype showed up many times. The chain is built from TRBV7-8 and TRBJ2-5; 9 nucleotides align to TRBD1. Unmatched junction bases numbered 7, after V lost 5 bases and J lost 0 bases. The CDR3 sequence is 16 residues long. Germline V CDR1 and CDR2: SGHVS, FQNEAQ. The DNA of the CDR3 is TGTGCCAGCAGCACACGGACAGGGGTTTACCAAGAGACCCAGTACTTC. It codes for CASSTRTGVYQETQYF.